The 29 T cell receptor beta chains below come from one sample, sequenced in a study of T cell repertoires in cytomegalovirus infection. These TCRs are of unknown antigen specificity. A single record per CDR3 protein comes from TCRdb applying MiXCR to the reads. The sample includes about 770,000 distinct CDR3 sequences, roughly 29% of them seen just once. Material: cultured CD8+ T cells from PBMCs, obtained from culture after CMV antigen stimulation. Receptors originate from a human donor in good health (CMV status not recorded). Some clones in this sample may be carry-over from other donors' samples.

This clonotype was recorded once. The chain is built from TRBV6-5 and TRBJ2-7, with 7 nucleotides matching TRBD1. CDR1 MNHEY and CDR2 SVGAGI come from the germline V gene. This CDR3 has 15 residues. V lost 6 bases and J lost 7; bases outside the gene matches: 15. The CDR3 sequence: CASSPDDRVSGEQYF. CDR3 nucleotide sequence: TGTGCCAGCAGCCCAGACGACAGGGTATCTGGGGAGCAGTACTTC.

This clonotype was seen ten or more times. The J gene is TRBJ1-1, the V gene TRBV12-3 or TRBV12-4; 7 nucleotides match TRBD1. Losses at the gene ends were 5 bases for V and 1 base for J; bases not matched to a gene: 7. This CDR3 spans 15 amino acids. The CDR3: CASSIGQDWNTEAFF. CDR3 coding DNA: TGTGCCAGCAGTATTGGACAGGACTGGAACACTGAAGCTTTCTTT.

The gene calls are TRBV7-2 and TRBJ1-4; possible D gene TRBD1, 6 bases. Germline assignment: CDR1 SGHTA and CDR2 FQGNSA. This CDR3 is 14 amino acids long. Deletions cut 5 bases from V and 8 bases from J, with 15 bases between. CDR3 region: CASSPGTPREKLFF. CDR3 DNA: TGTGCCAGCAGCCCAGGGACACCAAGGGAAAAACTGTTTTTT.

This rearrangement joins TRBV6-1 to TRBJ2-1; D not certain. V lost 6 bases to trimming and J lost 1 base, with 10 bases between them. The CDR3 sequence is 14 residues long. The germline V gene encodes CDR1 MNHNS and CDR2 SASEGT. CDR3 region: CASRGVPSYNEQFF. CDR3 nucleotides: TGTGCCAGCAGAGGAGTCCCATCCTACAATGAGCAGTTCTTC.

This clonotype was seen more than once but under ten times. The chain employs TRBV12-3 or TRBV12-4 and TRBJ2-7; 8 bases are a match to TRBD1. V gave up 5 bases and J gave up 4 bases; unmatched junction bases: 7. The CDR3 extends over 14 amino acids. CDR3 protein: CASSLRGRGYEQYV. CDR3 in DNA: TGTGCCAGCAGTCTCAGGGGGCGCGGGTACGAGCAGTACGTC.

The chain joins TRBV27 to TRBJ2-7; 10 nucleotides agree with TRBD1. Germline assignment: CDR1 MNHEY and CDR2 SMNVEV (reference sequence). The V segment lost 6 bases and the J segment 1 base; nucleotides outside the gene matches: 3. The CDR3 consists of 14 residues. CDR3 amino acids: CASSGQGGSYEQYF. The CDR3 DNA is TGTGCCAGCAGCGGACAGGGGGGATCCTACGAGCAGTACTTC.

V usage is TRBV4-2 and J usage is TRBJ1-4; TRBD1 aligns across 7 bases. Looked up from germline, CDR1 is LGHNA and CDR2 is YNFKEQ. The CDR3 is 14 amino acids. V was pared by 4 bases and J by 6 bases, with 5 bases of the junction left unmatched. The CDR3 loop reads CASSPTGFDEKLFF. As DNA, the CDR3 is TGTGCCAGCAGCCCGACAGGGTTTGATGAAAAACTGTTTTTT.

The sample holds a few counts of this clonotype. The chain recombines TRBV12-3 or TRBV12-4 with TRBJ1-2; tentative D call: TRBD1 (6 bases). The CDR3 extends over 14 amino acids. Trimming shortened V by 6 bases and J by 6 bases, and 17 bases separated the two germline ends. The CDR3 region is CASRRVGGRDGYTF. The CDR3 coding sequence is TGTGCCAGCAGACGAGTAGGGGGAAGAGATGGCTACACCTTC.

This clonotype was picked up many times. The chain employs TRBV15 and TRBJ2-6; D is uncertain. CDR3 size: 17 residues. V lost 0 bases, J lost 4 bases, and 13 bases lay in between. Germline V lookup: CDR1 LNHNV, CDR2 YYDKDF (reference sequence). The DNA of the CDR3 is TGTGCCACCAGCAGAGATAATTTGTTACCAGGGGCCAACGTCCTGACTTTC. It specifies CATSRDNLLPGANVLTF.

This clonotype was recorded many times. The rearrangement uses TRBV12-3 or TRBV12-4 and TRBJ1-2; perhaps TRBD1 as D (6 bases). The CDR3 loop spans 13 amino acids. V was pared by 3 bases and J by 8 bases, with 13 bases between. The CDR3 spells CASSFGGADGYTF. The CDR3, as DNA: TGTGCCAGCAGTTTTGGGGGGGCTGACGGCTACACCTTC.

This clonotype was found a few times. The chain uses TRBV11-3 and TRBJ2-4; unclear D gene. Trimming stripped 10 bases from V and 12 bases from J, with 16 bases between. Germline V gives CDR1 SGHNT, CDR2 YENEEA. CDR3 length: 11 amino acids. The CDR3 sequence: CANRISAAQYF. The CDR3 DNA follows: TGTGCCAACCGAATATCTGCAGCTCAGTACTTC.

V usage is TRBV2 and J usage is TRBJ1-2; no clear D gene. The CDR3 runs 15 residues. Germline CDR1 SNHLY, CDR2 FYNNEI. The V end was cut by 7 bases, the J end by 1 base, with 16 bases between. DNA for the CDR3: TGTGCCAGCAACTTTCCTAGAGGGAGTAACTATGGCTACACCTTC. Residues: CASNFPRGSNYGYTF.

Comments on this clonotype: An end of the junction does not agree with germline; a read error may underlie this. The CDR3 region has the DNA TGTGCCAGCATCAACACTCTGGACAGGGTTATTAATCAGCCCCTGCATTTT. Its translation is CASINTLDRVINQPLHF. The chain recombines TRBV9 with TRBJ1-5; 8 nucleotides match TRBD1. The length of the CDR3 is 17 residues. Germline V CDR1 and CDR2: SGDLS, YYNGEE.

The chain couples TRBV7-8 to TRBJ1-2; TRBD1 matches 7 bases. Trimming at V came to 8 bases and at J to 7 bases, leaving 7 bases not matched to a gene. The CDR3 extends over 12 amino acids. Per the germline V gene, CDR1 is SGHVS and CDR2 is FQNEAQ. The CDR3 DNA is TGTGCCAGCGTAGGGGGCAAAGGTGGCTACACCTTC. Translating gives CASVGGKGGYTF. Filled out from reference TRBV7-8 and TRBJ1-2, the complete variable domain reads GAGVSQSPRYKVAKRGQDVALRCDPISGHVSLFWYQQALGQGPEFLTYFQNEAQLDKSGLPSDRFFAERPEGSVSTLKIQRTQQEDSAVYLCASVGGKGGYTFGSGTRLTVV.

This clonotype was seen a few times. The chain joins TRBV11-3 to TRBJ2-3; D gene uncertain. The CDR3 has 13 amino acids. The germline V and J ends were trimmed by 2 bases and 6 bases, with 9 bases remaining between them. From germline, CDR1 is SGHNT and CDR2 YENEEA. CDR3 loop: CASSLWVSDTQYF. CDR3 coding DNA: TGTGCCAGCAGCTTATGGGTTAGTGATACGCAGTATTTT.

The chain employs TRBV14 and TRBJ2-1, with 7 bases fitting TRBD2. Germline-derived CDR1 and CDR2 are SGHDN and FVKESK. CDR3 size: 17 residues. V shed 6 bases, J shed 0 bases, and the junction held 11 bases outside the gene matches. The CDR3 loop is CASSSGWGGSSYNEQFF. The CDR3 nucleotides are TGTGCCAGCAGTAGTGGTTGGGGGGGAAGCTCCTACAATGAGCAGTTCTTC. Looking up the rest from reference TRBV14 and TRBJ2-1 gives the full variable domain: EAGVTQFPSHSVIEKGQTVTLRCDPISGHDNLYWYRRVMGKEIKFLLHFVKESKQDESGMPNNRFLAERTGGTYSTLKVQPAELEDSGVYFCASSSGWGGSSYNEQFFGPGTRLTVL.

This clonotype was found a few times. V gene TRBV6-1 combines with J gene TRBJ1-2; D not certain. V lost 3 bases and J 0 bases, leaving 11 bases between the germline ends. The CDR3 runs 15 residues. Germline CDR1 and CDR2: MNHNS and SASEGT. The DNA for the CDR3 is TGTGCCAGCAGTGAGTGGATTACCTCTAACTATGGCTACACCTTC. Amino acid sequence: CASSEWITSNYGYTF.

The genes are TRBV5-8 and TRBJ2-5; 8 nucleotides line up with TRBD1. The germline CDR1 and CDR2 sequences are SGHTS and YDEGEE. This CDR3 is 16 amino acids long. Trimming at V came to 3 bases and at J to 3 bases, leaving 10 bases not matched to a gene. The CDR3 is CASSWWTGQGEETQYF. Here the CDR3 DNA reads TGTGCCAGCAGCTGGTGGACAGGGCAGGGAGAAGAGACCCAGTACTTC.

The sample holds many counts of this clonotype. The V call is TRBV7-8, the J call TRBJ2-3; TRBD1 aligns across 10 bases. In germline, CDR1 is SGHVS, CDR2 FQNEAQ. The CDR3 has 15 residues. V was clipped by 4 bases and J by 5 bases; unmatched bases: 6. CDR3 sequence (DNA): TGTGCCAGCAGCTCGGGACAGGGGTTTATAGATACGCAGTATTTT. Translating it yields CASSSGQGFIDTQYF.

In nucleotides, the CDR3 is TGTGCCAGCAGCTTGAGACTAGCGGGGGCTTATCAAGAGACCCAGTACTTC. Protein: CASSLRLAGAYQETQYF. The rearrangement joins TRBV5-4 to TRBJ2-5; 12 nucleotides agree with TRBD2. Trimming at V came to 1 base and at J to 2 bases, leaving 6 bases not matched to a gene. The CDR3 has 17 amino acids. Germline V gives CDR1 SGHNT, CDR2 YYREEE (reference sequence).

The chain links TRBV25-1 to TRBJ2-6, with TRBD1 matching over 7 bases. In germline, CDR1 is MGHDK, CDR2 SYGVNS. The CDR3 extends over 15 amino acids. The trim removed 7 bases at V and 0 bases at J, leaving 3 bases unmatched. DNA for the CDR3: TGTGCCAGCATGGGACAGTTCTCTGGGGCCAACGTCCTGACTTTC. As protein: CASMGQFSGANVLTF.

The chain has TRBV7-9 and TRBJ1-4, with D possibly being TRBD1 (5 bases). Trimming shortened V by 5 bases and J by 3 bases, and 16 bases separated the two germline ends. CDR3 size: 16 residues. The V gene's germline CDR1 is SEHNR and CDR2 FQNEAQ (reference sequence). CDR3 sequence reads: CASSPLKGQANEKLFF. DNA for the CDR3: TGTGCCAGCAGCCCCTTGAAGGGGCAAGCTAATGAAAAACTGTTTTTT.

This clonotype occurred a few times. The chain links TRBV6-2 or TRBV6-3 to TRBJ1-1, with D perhaps matching TRBD1 (5 bases). Germline V gene data show CDR1 as MNHEY and CDR2 as SVGEGT. V dropped 6 bases and J dropped 0 bases, with 17 bases sitting between them. The CDR3 is made up of 16 amino acids. The CDR3 spells CASSDDMGPLNTEAFF. CDR3 bases: TGTGCCAGCAGCGACGACATGGGGCCCTTGAACACTGAAGCTTTCTTT.

This clonotype was found a few times. This sequence joins TRBV7-6 and TRBJ2-5; no definite D call. V was shortened by 4 bases and J by 0 bases, with 12 bases between the two germline ends. The V gene's germline CDR1 is SGHVS and CDR2 FNYEAQ. The CDR3 spans 15 residues. CDR3 residues: CASSSGPRYQETQYF. The CDR3 DNA is TGTGCCAGCAGCTCTGGGCCTAGGTACCAAGAGACCCAGTACTTC.

For this clonotype: One base away lies a much larger clone, so this may be a sequencing read error. The chain has TRBV7-2 and TRBJ2-1; TRBD1 might be the D (7 bases). V gave up 8 bases and J gave up 7 bases, with 12 bases separating them. This CDR3 is 12 amino acids long. CDR1 is SGHTA and CDR2 is FQGNSA in the germline V gene. CDR3 coding DNA: TGTGCCAGCTTCAGGGGGGAGAATGAGCAGTTCTTC. Translation gives CASFRGENEQFF.

This clonotype came up a few times. The V call is TRBV6-6, the J call TRBJ2-7; 15 bases align to TRBD2. This CDR3 has 18 amino acids. In germline, CDR1 is MNHNY, CDR2 SVGAGI (reference sequence). V was clipped by 5 bases and J by 4 bases; unmatched bases: 12. As DNA, the CDR3 is TGTGCCAGCAGTCCTACTGGACTAGCGGGGGGGTCAGGTTACGAGCAGTACGTC. As protein: CASSPTGLAGGSGYEQYV.

In this sample, this clonotype turned up many times. The rearrangement links TRBV20-1 to TRBJ2-3; no reliable D call. CDR1 and CDR2 (germline): DFQATT, SNEGSKA (reference sequence). The V and J ends lost 6 bases and 2 bases respectively, with 9 bases between them. The CDR3 has 12 residues. DNA for the CDR3: TGCAGTGCCAGCCATACCACAGATACGCAGTATTTT. Residues: CSASHTTDTQYF.

The rearrangement uses TRBV7-6 and TRBJ2-1; 8 bases match TRBD1. Germline lookup yields CDR1 SGHVS and CDR2 FNYEAQ. The CDR3 extends over 16 amino acids. V gave up 5 bases and J gave up 4 bases; unmatched junction bases: 10. CDR3 in amino acids: CASSPTGQGKYNEQFF. The CDR3 DNA sequence: TGTGCCAGCAGCCCCACCGGACAGGGAAAATACAATGAGCAGTTCTTC.

The chain couples TRBV19 to TRBJ2-5; TRBD1 matches at 8 bases. The germline V gene encodes CDR1 LNHDA and CDR2 SQIVND (reference sequence). V lost 8 bases and J lost 5; bases outside the gene matches: 10. The CDR3 contains 14 residues. CDR3 nucleotide sequence: TGTGCCAGTGAGGCGGCAGGGGGCCGGGAGACCCAGTACTTC. This sequence encodes CASEAAGGRETQYF.